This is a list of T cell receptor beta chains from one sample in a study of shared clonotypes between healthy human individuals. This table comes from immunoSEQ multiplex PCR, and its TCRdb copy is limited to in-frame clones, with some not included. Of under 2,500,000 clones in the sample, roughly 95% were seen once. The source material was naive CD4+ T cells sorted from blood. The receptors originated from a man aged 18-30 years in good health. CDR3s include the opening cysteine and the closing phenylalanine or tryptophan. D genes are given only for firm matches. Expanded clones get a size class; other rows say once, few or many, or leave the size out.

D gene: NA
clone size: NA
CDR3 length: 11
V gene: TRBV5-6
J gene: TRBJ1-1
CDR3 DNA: TGTGCCAGCAGCCTTAACACTGAAGCTTTCTTT
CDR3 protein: CASSLNTEAFF

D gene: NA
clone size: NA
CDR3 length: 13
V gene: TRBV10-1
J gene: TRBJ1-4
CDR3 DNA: TGCGCCAGCAGCCGTTCGGAGCGGGAAAAACTGTTTTTT
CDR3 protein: CASSRSEREKLFF

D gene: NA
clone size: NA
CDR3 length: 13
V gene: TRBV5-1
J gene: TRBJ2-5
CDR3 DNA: TGCGCCAGCAGCTTGGCCCCACCCCAATCCCAGTACTTC
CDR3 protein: CASSLAPPQSQYF

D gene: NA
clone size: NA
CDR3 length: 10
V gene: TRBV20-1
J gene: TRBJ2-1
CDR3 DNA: TGCAGTGCTTCCGCGGATGAGCAGTTCTTC
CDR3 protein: CSASADEQFF

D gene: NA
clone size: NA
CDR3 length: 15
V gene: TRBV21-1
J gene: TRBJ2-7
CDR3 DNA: TGTGCCAGCCGACCTCCGGGACTAGCAACCTACGAGCAGTACTTC
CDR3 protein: CASRPPGLATYEQYF

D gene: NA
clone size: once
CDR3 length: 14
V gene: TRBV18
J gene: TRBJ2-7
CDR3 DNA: TGTGCCAGCTCACCCGGATCAGGAAGCTACGAGCAGTACTTC
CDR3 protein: CASSPGSGSYEQYF

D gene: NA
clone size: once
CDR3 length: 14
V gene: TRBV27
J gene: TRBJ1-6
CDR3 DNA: TGTGCCAGCAGTTTAACGATCGTGGGTTCACCCCTCCACTTT
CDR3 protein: CASSLTIVGSPLHF

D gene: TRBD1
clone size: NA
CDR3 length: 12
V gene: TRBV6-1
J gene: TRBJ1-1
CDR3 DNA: TGTGCCAGCAGTGAAATGGGACAGGGGGCTTTCTTT
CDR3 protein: CASSEMGQGAFF

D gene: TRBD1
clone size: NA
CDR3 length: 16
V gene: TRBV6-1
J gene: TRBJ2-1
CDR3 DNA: TGTGCCAGCAGTGAAGCAAGGACAGGGGGCGCAAATGAGCAGTTCTTC
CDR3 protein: CASSEARTGGANEQFF

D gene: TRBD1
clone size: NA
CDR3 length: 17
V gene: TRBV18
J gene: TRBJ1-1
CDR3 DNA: TGTGCCAGCTCACCCCCGGGAGGACAGGGGATATACACTGAAGCTTTCTTT
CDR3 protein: CASSPPGGQGIYTEAFF

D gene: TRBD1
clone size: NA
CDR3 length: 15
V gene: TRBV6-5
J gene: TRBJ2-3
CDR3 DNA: TGTGCCAGCAGTTACGAGACAGGGCGTTCAGATACGCAGTATTTT
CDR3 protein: CASSYETGRSDTQYF

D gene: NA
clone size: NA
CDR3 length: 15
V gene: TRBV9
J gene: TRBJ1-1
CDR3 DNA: TGTGCCAGCAGCCCTCTGGGAGGGATGAACACTGAAGCTTTCTTT
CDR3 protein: CASSPLGGMNTEAFF

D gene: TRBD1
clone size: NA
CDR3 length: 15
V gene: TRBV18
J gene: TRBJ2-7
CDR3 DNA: TGTGCCAGCTCACCGGGACAGGCCTCCTCCTACGAGCAGTACTTC
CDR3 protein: CASSPGQASSYEQYF

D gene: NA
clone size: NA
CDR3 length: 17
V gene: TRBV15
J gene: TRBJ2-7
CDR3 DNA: TGTGCCACCAGCAGAGATCGCCGACGCATAGACTCCTACGAGCAGTACTTC
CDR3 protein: CATSRDRRRIDSYEQYF

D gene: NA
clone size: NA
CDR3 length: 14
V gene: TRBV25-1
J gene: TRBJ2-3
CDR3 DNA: TGTGCCAGCTCTACGACCCTGGAGAGCGATACGCAGTATTTT
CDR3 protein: CASSTTLESDTQYF

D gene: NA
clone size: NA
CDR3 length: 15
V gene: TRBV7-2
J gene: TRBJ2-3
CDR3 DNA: TGTGCCAGCAGCTCCCCCGGGCGCAGTGGAGATACGCAGTATTTT
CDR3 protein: CASSSPGRSGDTQYF

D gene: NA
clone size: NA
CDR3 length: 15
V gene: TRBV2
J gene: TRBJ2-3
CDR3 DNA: TGTGCCAGCAGGCCTATACAGACAGTAGCAGATACGCAGTATTTT
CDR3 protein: CASRPIQTVADTQYF

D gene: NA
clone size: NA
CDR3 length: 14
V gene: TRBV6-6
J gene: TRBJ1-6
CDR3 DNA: TGTGCCAGCAGTTTCGCGACGGGGGATTCACCCCTCCACTTT
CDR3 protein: CASSFATGDSPLHF

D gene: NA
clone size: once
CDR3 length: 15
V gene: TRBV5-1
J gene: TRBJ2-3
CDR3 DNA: TGCGCCAGCAGCTTGGTAGGTGGCAGTGAGGATACGCAGTATTTT
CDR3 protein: CASSLVGGSEDTQYF

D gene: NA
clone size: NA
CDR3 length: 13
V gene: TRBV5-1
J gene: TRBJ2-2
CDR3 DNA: TGCGCCAGCAGCCCAGACCCCACCGGGGAGCTGTTTTTT
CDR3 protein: CASSPDPTGELFF

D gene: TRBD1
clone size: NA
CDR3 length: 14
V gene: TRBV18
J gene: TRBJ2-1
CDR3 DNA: TGTGCCAGCTCACCAAGGACAGGGGGTGATGAGCAGTTCTTC
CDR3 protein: CASSPRTGGDEQFF

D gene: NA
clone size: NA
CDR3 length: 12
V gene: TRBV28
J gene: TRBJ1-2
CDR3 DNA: TGTGCCAGCAGTTTAGTGGGGTTGGGCTACACCTTC
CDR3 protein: CASSLVGLGYTF

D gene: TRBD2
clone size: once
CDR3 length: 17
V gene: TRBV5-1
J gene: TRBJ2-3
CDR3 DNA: TGCGCCAGCAGCTTGATGACTAGCGGGACTATCGCAGATACGCAGTATTTT
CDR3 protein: CASSLMTSGTIADTQYF

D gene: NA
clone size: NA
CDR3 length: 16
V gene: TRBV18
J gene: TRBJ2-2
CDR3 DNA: TGTGCCAGCTCACCGGGGGAGCAGGGTCGTGGAGGGGAGCTGTTTTTT
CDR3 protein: CASSPGEQGRGGELFF

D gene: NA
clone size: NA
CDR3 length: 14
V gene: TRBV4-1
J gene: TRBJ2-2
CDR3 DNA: TGCGCCAGCAGCCAAGATCGAAAGTCCGGGGAGCTGTTTTTT
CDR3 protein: CASSQDRKSGELFF

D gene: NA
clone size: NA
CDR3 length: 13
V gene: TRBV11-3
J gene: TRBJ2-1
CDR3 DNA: TGTGCCAGCAGCTTAGGCGACAGCAATGAGCAGTTCTTC
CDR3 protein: CASSLGDSNEQFF